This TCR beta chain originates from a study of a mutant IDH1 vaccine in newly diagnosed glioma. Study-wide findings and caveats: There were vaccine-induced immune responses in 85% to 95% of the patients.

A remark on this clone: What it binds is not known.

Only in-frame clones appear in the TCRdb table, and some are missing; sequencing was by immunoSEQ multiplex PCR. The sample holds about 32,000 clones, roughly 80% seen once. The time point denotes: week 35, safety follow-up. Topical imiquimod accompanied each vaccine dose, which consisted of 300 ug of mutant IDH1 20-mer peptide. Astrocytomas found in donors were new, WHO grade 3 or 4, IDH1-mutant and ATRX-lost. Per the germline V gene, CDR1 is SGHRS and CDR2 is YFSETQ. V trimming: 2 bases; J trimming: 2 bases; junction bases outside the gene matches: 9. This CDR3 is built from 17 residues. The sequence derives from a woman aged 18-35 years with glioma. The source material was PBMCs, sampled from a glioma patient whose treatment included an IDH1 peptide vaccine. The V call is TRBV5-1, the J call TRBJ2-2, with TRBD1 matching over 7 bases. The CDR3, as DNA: TGCGCCAGCAGCTTAAACCCGACAGGGATCAACACCGGGGAGCTGTTTTTT. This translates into CASSLNPTGINTGELFF.